Sequencing of this TCR beta chain was carried out in a study of somatic mutations in cytotoxic T cells in rheumatoid arthritis. Regarding the study as a whole: The targets (antigens) of the expanded CD8+ clones were not known. The study found CD8+ clonality increased with age in rheumatoid arthritis patients, not healthy controls. For CD8+ T-cell clonality, rheumatoid arthritis patients and age-matched healthy controls did not differ significantly.

Germline CDR1 reads SGHDT; CDR2 reads YYEEEE. This CDR3 has 14 amino acids. V was pared by 0 bases and J by 6 bases, with 4 bases of the junction left unmatched. Here immunoSEQ multiplex PCR was the method, and the copy in TCRdb shows in-frame clones only, minus some. This table holds 20,000 to 25,000 clones, 80% to 90% found once. About this clone itself: The antigen remains unidentified.

Positive magnetic bead selection separated CD4+ and CD8+ cells, and flow cytometry confirmed purity. Sequenced: CD8+ T cells sorted from blood. V and J are TRBV5-6 and TRBJ2-7, with 9 bases identical to TRBD1. The TCR was taken from an adult with rheumatoid arthritis. CDR3: CASSLGTGALEQYF. The CDR3 DNA reads TGTGCCAGCAGCTTGGGGACAGGGGCTCTCGAGCAGTACTTC.